Below are 5 T cell receptor beta chains sequenced from a single sample in a study of CD8+ T cells in alopecia areata. Following extraction, RNA underwent reverse transcription to cDNA, which served as the sequencing template. Sequencing used immunoSEQ multiplex PCR; TCRdb keeps in-frame clones, though not all of them. The repertoire consists of 150,000 to 160,000 clones, with more than 45% occurring once and the leading ten covering roughly a fifth. This material consisted of CD8+ T cells sorted from blood, taken at week 0. These TCRs come from a human donor with alopecia areata.

CDR3 loop: CASSSRYRKNIQYF. In nucleotides, the CDR3 is TGTGCCAGCAGCTCCCGGTACAGGAAAAACATTCAGTACTTC. The genes are TRBV5-6 and TRBJ2-4; D is perhaps TRBD1 (5 bases). There are 14 residues in the CDR3. Deletions cut 3 bases from V and 4 bases from J, with 11 bases between. Per the germline V gene, CDR1 is SGHDT and CDR2 is YYEEEE.

This chain links TRBV30 with TRBJ2-1; D is perhaps TRBD2 (6 bases). Trimming took off 4 bases at V and 6 bases at J, with 10 bases between the two ends. The germline V gene encodes CDR1 GTSNPN and CDR2 SVGIG (reference sequence). The CDR3 sequence is 12 residues long. This CDR3 reads CAWMGTFNEQFF. DNA of the CDR3: TGTGCCTGGATGGGGACTTTCAATGAGCAGTTCTTC.

This clone was found a few times. The V call is TRBV4-1, the J call TRBJ1-5; TRBD1 matches at 7 bases. The CDR3 sequence is 14 residues long. The V gene end was trimmed by 6 bases and the J gene end by 5 bases; junction bases not matched to a gene: 7. Germline CDR1 is MGHRA and CDR2 is YSYEKL. The CDR3 spells CASSQQGRDQPQHF. DNA for the CDR3: TGCGCCAGCAGTCAACAGGGGAGAGATCAGCCCCAGCATTTT.

This clone was seen a handful of times. The chain uses TRBV29-1 and TRBJ1-1; tentatively, D is TRBD1 (5 bases). The germline V gene has CDR1 SQVTM and CDR2 ANQGSEA. CDR3 length: 12 residues. V lost 4 bases and J 4 bases, leaving 10 bases between the germline ends. The CDR3 protein is CSVGGQLTEAFF. Written as DNA, the CDR3 is TGCAGCGTTGGAGGACAACTCACTGAAGCTTTCTTT.

The genes are TRBV5-6 and TRBJ1-1; 11 nucleotides line up with TRBD1. This CDR3 has 12 amino acids. Per germline, CDR1 SGHDT and CDR2 YYEEEE. With V trimmed by 4 bases and J by 11 bases, 4 bases remained unmatched. The CDR3, as DNA: TGTGCCAGCAGCCGGGACAGGGGGGATGCTTTCTTT. This gives the protein CASSRDRGDAFF.